The TCR beta chain under discussion was sequenced for a study of regulatory T cells in long-lasting Graves disease. Time point indicated: newly diagnosed GD, antithyroid drugs for less than 3 months. PBMC-extracted RNA yielded the TCR library. This clonotype has at least ten counts. This CDR3 has 16 amino acids. V was cut by 1 base and J by 8 bases, with 20 bases left in between. Germline loops: CDR1 SGHVS, CDR2 FQNEAQ. The authors built TCR beta libraries using iRepertoire HTBI primers and Arm-PCR of CDR3 regions. MiXCR was run by TCRdb on the multiplex PCR reads, yielding one entry per CDR3 protein. The sample has 400,000 to 550,000 distinct CDR3 sequences; about a sixth are singletons. This same sample was also part of a study on T cells in Graves' hyperthyroidism and ophthalmopathy.

Sequenced here: peripheral blood mononuclear cells (PBMCs), sampled at new diagnosis, from a patient treated with antithyroid drugs. This TCR came from a woman aged 25 to 39 with Graves disease. This chain uses TRBV7-8 with TRBJ1-2; D possibly corresponds to TRBD1 (6 bases). CDR3 coding DNA: TGTGCCAGCAGCTTAGGGTCATACAGGGTAGGGTACGGCTACACCTTC. This encodes CASSLGSYRVGYGYTF. Looking up the rest from reference TRBV7-8 and TRBJ1-2 gives the full variable domain: GAGVSQSPRYKVAKRGQDVALRCDPISGHVSLFWYQQALGQGPEFLTYFQNEAQLDKSGLPSDRFFAERPEGSVSTLKIQRTQQEDSAVYLCASSLGSYRVGYGYTFGSGTRLTVV.